These 19 T cell receptor beta chains originate from one sample sequenced in a study of shared clonotypes between healthy human individuals. Here immunoSEQ multiplex PCR was the method, and the copy in TCRdb shows in-frame clones only, minus some. The sample includes 2 million to 2.5 million clones, almost 96% of them seen just once. What was sequenced was naive CD4+ T cells sorted from blood. The subset here: CD45RA+ positively selected. The origin of the receptors is a man aged 18 to 29 in good health.

This clone came up once. The V gene is TRBV5-1, the J gene TRBJ2-3; 8 positions agree with TRBD1. Germline values: CDR1 SGHRS, CDR2 YFSETQ. This CDR3 comprises 16 residues. V lost 4 bases to trimming and J lost 2 bases; unmatched junction nucleotides: 9. This CDR3 reads CASSPRATGATDTQYF. The CDR3 DNA reads TGCGCCAGCAGCCCACGAGCGACAGGGGCCACAGATACGCAGTATTTT. Variable domain in full (rest from reference TRBV5-1 and TRBJ2-3): KAGVTQTPRYLIKTRGQQVTLSCSPISGHRSVSWYQQTPGQGLQFLFEYFSETQRNKGNFPGRFSGRQFSNSRSEMNVSTLELGDSALYLCASSPRATGATDTQYFGPGTRLTVL.

Regarding this clone: Mismatch with germline at one junction end may stem from a read error. The chain is built from TRBV20-1 and TRBJ2-3; D uncertain. The CDR3 runs 10 residues. CDR1 is DFQATT, CDR2 SNEGSKA, per germline (reference sequence). The CDR3 loop reads CSAPQVVQCF. CDR3 in DNA: TGCAGTGCTCCCCAAGTGGTCCAGTGTTTT.

This chain connects TRBV2 to TRBJ1-4; 10 bases agree with TRBD1. Per germline, CDR1 SNHLY and CDR2 FYNNEI. CDR3 length: 14 residues. The trim removed 7 bases at V and 7 bases at J, leaving 6 bases unmatched. CDR3 sequence: CASTTDRGAEKLFF. CDR3 DNA sequence: TGTGCCAGCACCACGGACAGGGGGGCTGAAAAACTGTTTTTT.

The chain links TRBV10-3 to TRBJ1-2, with D possibly TRBD1 on 6 matching bases. Germline V CDR1 and CDR2: ENHRY, SYGVKD. Between the trimmed V and J ends, which lost 5 bases and 8 bases, there was a span of 18 bases. The CDR3 sequence is 14 residues long. The CDR3 DNA follows: TGTGCCATCAGTAATACCCTAGGGGGGACGGGCTACACCTTC. Translating gives CAISNTLGGTGYTF.

The V and J genes are TRBV9 and TRBJ2-3; tentatively, D is TRBD2 (6 bases). V lost 3 bases to trimming and J lost 1 base, with 18 bases between them. Germline-derived CDR1 and CDR2 are SGDLS and YYNGEE. The CDR3 consists of 17 residues. The CDR3 DNA reads TGTGCCAGCAGCGACTACCCGGCGGTAGCGGGCACAGATACGCAGTATTTT. This encodes CASSDYPAVAGTDTQYF. The variable domain in full, completed from reference TRBV9 and TRBJ2-3, reads DSGVTQTPKHLITATGQRVTLRCSPRSGDLSVYWYQQSLDQGLQFLIQYYNGEERAKGNILERFSAQQFPDLHSELNLSSLELGDSALYFCASSDYPAVAGTDTQYFGPGTRLTVL.

This chain joins TRBV5-4 and TRBJ2-1; 8 positions agree with TRBD2. Germline loops: CDR1 SGHNT, CDR2 YYREEE (reference sequence). This CDR3 is built from 17 residues. J gave up 5 bases and V 4 bases, and 14 bases lay outside the gene matches. For the CDR3, the DNA is TGTGCCAGCAGCCCCGGGACTAGATTAGGATTTAACAATGAGCAGTTCTTC. Amino acids: CASSPGTRLGFNNEQFF.

The chain combines TRBV7-9 with TRBJ1-1, with unresolved D. This CDR3 is built from 13 residues. The V gene's germline CDR1 is SEHNR and CDR2 FQNEAQ (reference sequence). Between the trimmed V and J ends, which lost 1 base and 9 bases, there was a span of 12 bases. The CDR3 loop reads CASSLGAAPKAFF. CDR3 nucleotides: TGTGCCAGCAGCTTAGGCGCGGCTCCAAAAGCTTTCTTT.

The chain links TRBV6-1 to TRBJ1-2; 7 bases agree with TRBD1. With V trimmed by 1 base and J by 4 bases, 9 bases remained unmatched. The CDR3 covers 16 residues. CDR1 and CDR2 from the germline V gene are MNHNS and SASEGT. In nucleotides, the CDR3 is TGTGCCAGCAGTGAAGAAGCAGGGGGTCCCCGCTATGGCTACACCTTC. Its protein is CASSEEAGGPRYGYTF.

The V call is TRBV6-6, the J call TRBJ1-3; D uncertain. Germline V CDR1 and CDR2: MNHNY, SVGAGI (reference sequence). This CDR3 region has 15 residues. Trimming shortened V by 7 bases and J by 0 bases, and 13 bases separated the two germline ends. The CDR3 is CASTLQQISGNTIYF. As DNA, the CDR3 is TGTGCCAGCACCTTACAGCAGATCTCTGGAAACACCATATATTTT.

This clone appeared once. The chain uses TRBV18 and TRBJ2-7, with TRBD1 as a possible D gene (5 bases). Trimming shortened V by 6 bases and J by 6 bases, and 9 bases separated the two germline ends. The germline CDR1 and CDR2 sequences are KGHSH and LQKENI. The CDR3 has 11 amino acids. The CDR3 loop is CASSARGEQYF. The CDR3 DNA reads as TGTGCCAGCTCCGCAAGGGGCGAGCAGTACTTC.

The chain uses TRBV10-2 and TRBJ2-1, with 8 positions matching TRBD2. This CDR3 has 20 residues. Per germline, CDR1 WSHSY and CDR2 SAAADI. V was pared by 1 base and J by 9 bases, with 23 bases of the junction left unmatched. The CDR3 protein is CASSEFSSSGSGRRRGEQFF. Here the CDR3 DNA reads TGCGCCAGCAGTGAGTTTTCATCGAGCGGGAGCGGGCGGCGGCGGGGTGAGCAGTTCTTC.

The rearrangement joins TRBV18 to TRBJ2-5; no definite D call. Between the trimmed V and J ends, which lost 0 bases and 1 base, there was a span of 18 bases. This CDR3 spans 18 amino acids. Germline CDR1 and CDR2: KGHSH and LQKENI. The CDR3 sequence: CASSPPFPLQQIQETQYF. The CDR3 DNA is TGTGCCAGCTCACCACCGTTTCCCCTGCAGCAGATCCAAGAGACCCAGTACTTC.

Concerning this clone itself: Additional DNA sequences in this sample encode the identical CDR3. The rearrangement links TRBV4-2 to TRBJ2-1; TRBD2 matches at 7 bases. The CDR3 covers 16 residues. In germline, CDR1 is LGHNA, CDR2 YNFKEQ. Losses at the gene ends were 0 bases for V and 2 bases for J; bases not matched to a gene: 4. The chain's CDR3 is CASSQDLAGPYNEQFF. Written as DNA, the CDR3 is TGTGCCAGCAGCCAAGATTTAGCGGGCCCCTACAATGAGCAGTTCTTC.

The rearrangement uses TRBV2 and TRBJ2-1; D gene unclear. Germline V gene lookup returns CDR1 SNHLY and CDR2 FYNNEI. Deletions cut 7 bases from V and 9 bases from J, with 10 bases between. This CDR3 is built from 11 residues. This CDR3 is CASTPTTEQFF. In DNA form, the CDR3 reads TGTGCCAGCACCCCAACAACTGAGCAGTTCTTC.

The chain employs TRBV6-5 and TRBJ2-1; 8 nucleotides align to TRBD2. The CDR3 runs to 12 residues. The germline CDR1 and CDR2 sequences are MNHEY and SVGAGI. With 7 bases clipped from V and 12 bases from J, the junction kept 8 bases outside the gene matches. CDR3 coding DNA: TGTGCCAGCATCTCCAGCGGGAGAAGGCAGTTCTTC. Its translation: CASISSGRRQFF.

The CDR3 protein is CASSPDRGQEPQHF. CDR3 bases: TGTGCCAGCTCACCTGACAGGGGGCAGGAGCCCCAGCATTTT. This chain uses TRBV18 with TRBJ1-5; TRBD1 agrees at 10 bases. J gave up 8 bases and V 3 bases, and 4 bases lay outside the gene matches. The germline V gene has CDR1 KGHSH and CDR2 LQKENI. This CDR3 region has 14 residues.

The chain links TRBV30 to TRBJ1-6, with unresolved D. The CDR3 runs 18 residues. Germline CDR1 and CDR2: GTSNPN and SVGIG (reference sequence). Trimming removed 2 bases at V and 5 bases at J, with 22 bases between. The CDR3 DNA reads as TGTGCCTGGAGTTCGGTCCGAACACAATATATTAATAATTCACCCCTCCACTTT. Its translation is CAWSSVRTQYINNSPLHF. The full variable domain, rest sourced from reference TRBV30 and TRBJ1-6, is SQTIHQWPATLVQPVGSPLSLECTVEGTSNPNLYWYRQAAGRGLQLLFYSVGIGQISSEVPQNLSASRPQDRQFILSSKKLLLSDSGFYLCAWSSVRTQYINNSPLHFGNGTRLTVT.

The rearrangement uses TRBV5-1 and TRBJ2-3; 10 bases align to TRBD2. With 6 bases clipped from V and 1 base from J, the junction kept 11 bases outside the gene matches. This CDR3 has 17 residues. CDR1 and CDR2 from the germline V gene are SGHRS and YFSETQ. The CDR3 region has the DNA TGCGCCAGCACCGGTGGAGCGGGGGGGCACGGCACAGATACGCAGTATTTT. This gives the protein CASTGGAGGHGTDTQYF.

This clone was counted between two and nine times. The chain carries TRBV4-1 and TRBJ2-5, with 8 bases aligning to TRBD1. CDR1 MGHRA and CDR2 YSYEKL come from the germline V gene. This CDR3 has 16 residues. Unmatched junction bases numbered 12, after V lost 9 bases and J lost 0 bases. This CDR3 reads CASALDRVMYQETQYF. DNA for the CDR3: TGCGCCAGTGCCTTGGACAGGGTAATGTACCAAGAGACCCAGTACTTC.